Listed here are 2 T cell receptor beta chains from one sample, sequenced in a study of T cell repertoires in cytomegalovirus infection. TCRdb ran MiXCR on the reads and lists one entry per CDR3 protein. The sample gives 65,000 to 90,000 distinct CDR3 sequences, around 3.4% of which show up once; roughly 4.4% is in the top ten. The sample taken for sequencing was PBMCs. These receptors came from a human donor in good health (CMV status not recorded). Some clones in this sample may be carry-over from other donors' samples.

This clonotype was seen repeatedly, ten times or more. The chain uses TRBV5-5 and TRBJ1-1; D is ambiguous. The CDR3 length is 14 residues. V shed 1 base and J shed 4 bases, with 11 bases lying between them. CDR1 is SGHKS and CDR2 is YYEKEE in the germline V gene (reference sequence). DNA of the CDR3: TGTGCCAGCAGCTTGTCATGGGTTAGCACTGAAGCTTTCTTT. This encodes CASSLSWVSTEAFF.

Many counts were recorded for this clonotype. The rearrangement links TRBV28 to TRBJ2-5; D might be TRBD1 (6 bases). Looked up from germline, CDR1 is MDHEN and CDR2 is SYDVKM. CDR3 length equals 15 residues. V was pared by 5 bases and J by 3 bases, with 16 bases between. DNA of the CDR3: TGTGCCAGCAGTCCCTCCCGCAGGGGAAAAGAGACCCAGTACTTC. It yields the protein CASSPSRRGKETQYF.